These T cell receptor beta chains were read from a single sample in a study of T-cell reconstitution after alpha-beta-depleted transplantation in children. TCRdb itself ran the PCR reads through MiXCR, one entry per CDR3 protein. The sample carries 450,000 to 600,000 distinct CDR3 sequences, about 31% recorded once. This specimen was PBMCs from the stem cell graft donor, taken from the stem cell graft. Receptor source: a human donor who donated a stem cell graft to a child with aplastic anemia. Both conserved end residues are part of each CDR3. The order of the fields is J gene, V gene, D gene, clone size, CDR3 protein, CDR3 DNA. D genes are given only for firm matches. Size is stated for part of the rows, as once, few or many counts, or as a class when the clone is expanded.

J gene: TRBJ2-5
V gene: TRBV29-1
D gene: -
clone size: -
CDR3 protein: CSVETPRQETQYF
CDR3 DNA: TGCAGCGTTGAAACCCCCAGGCAAGAGACCCAGTACTTC

J gene: TRBJ2-5
V gene: TRBV10-2
D gene: TRBD1
clone size: -
CDR3 protein: CASSGTAQYF
CDR3 DNA: TGCGCCAGCAGCGGGACAGCCCAGTACTTC

J gene: TRBJ2-2
V gene: TRBV7-6
D gene: TRBD2
clone size: -
CDR3 protein: CASSPVGRALTGELFF
CDR3 DNA: TGTGCCAGCAGCCCAGTCGGGAGGGCCCTCACCGGGGAGCTGTTTTTT

J gene: TRBJ2-3
V gene: TRBV18
D gene: -
clone size: -
CDR3 protein: CASSRGLGTDTQYF
CDR3 DNA: TGTGCCAGCTCACGAGGGCTAGGCACAGATACGCAGTATTTT

J gene: TRBJ2-2
V gene: TRBV12-5
D gene: -
clone size: -
CDR3 protein: CASGPGVGSGELFF
CDR3 DNA: TGTGCTAGTGGTCCAGGAGTCGGCAGCGGGGAGCTGTTTTTT

J gene: TRBJ2-3
V gene: TRBV7-2
D gene: -
clone size: once
CDR3 protein: CASSFLMGSTDTQYF
CDR3 DNA: TGTGCCAGCAGCTTTTTAATGGGGTCCACAGATACGCAGTATTTT

J gene: TRBJ2-1
V gene: TRBV9
D gene: -
clone size: -
CDR3 protein: CASSVRAVGYNEQFF
CDR3 DNA: TGTGCCAGCAGTGTTCGGGCAGTAGGCTACAATGAGCAGTTCTTC

J gene: TRBJ1-5
V gene: TRBV7-6
D gene: -
clone size: -
CDR3 protein: CASSPKWGSNQPQHF
CDR3 DNA: TGTGCCAGCAGCCCAAAGTGGGGAAGCAATCAGCCCCAGCATTTT

J gene: TRBJ2-1
V gene: TRBV7-2
D gene: TRBD2
clone size: few
CDR3 protein: CASSLAVHWTSEYNEQFF
CDR3 DNA: TGTGCCAGCAGCTTAGCGGTCCATTGGACTAGCGAGTACAATGAGCAGTTCTTC

J gene: TRBJ2-1
V gene: TRBV18
D gene: -
clone size: -
CDR3 protein: CASSPRNNNEQFF
CDR3 DNA: TGTGCCAGCTCACCACGAAACAACAATGAGCAGTTCTTC

J gene: TRBJ2-5
V gene: TRBV3-1
D gene: -
clone size: -
CDR3 protein: CASRLTPVTQETQYF
CDR3 DNA: TGTGCCAGCCGACTAACACCTGTGACCCAAGAGACCCAGTACTTC

J gene: TRBJ2-5
V gene: TRBV6-5
D gene: -
clone size: few
CDR3 protein: CASSYFGTAQETQYF
CDR3 DNA: TGTGCCAGCAGTTACTTCGGGACGGCGCAAGAGACCCAGTACTTC

J gene: TRBJ1-2
V gene: TRBV6-1
D gene: -
clone size: -
CDR3 protein: CASSEDWGFNYGYTF
CDR3 DNA: TGTGCCAGCAGTGAAGACTGGGGGTTTAACTATGGCTACACCTTC

J gene: TRBJ2-5
V gene: TRBV6-1
D gene: TRBD2
clone size: few
CDR3 protein: CASSAGTSGSQETQYF
CDR3 DNA: TGTGCCAGCAGTGCCGGGACTAGCGGTTCGCAAGAGACCCAGTACTTC

J gene: TRBJ1-4
V gene: TRBV27
D gene: -
clone size: -
CDR3 protein: CASSPRLQWDTRPSTNEKLFF
CDR3 DNA: TGTGCCAGCAGTCCCAGACTTCAGTGGGACACGCGTCCTTCAACTAATGAAAAACTGTTTTTT

J gene: TRBJ1-6
V gene: TRBV12-3/TRBV12-4
D gene: -
clone size: few
CDR3 protein: CASSLLGLALHF
CDR3 DNA: TGTGCCAGCAGTCTCCTGGGGTTAGCCCTCCACTTT

J gene: TRBJ2-1
V gene: TRBV4-3
D gene: TRBD2
clone size: -
CDR3 protein: CASSQLAGNEQFF
CDR3 DNA: TGCGCCAGCAGCCAGCTAGCGGGCAATGAGCAGTTCTTC

J gene: TRBJ2-3
V gene: TRBV20-1
D gene: -
clone size: -
CDR3 protein: CSARDPSAGGPGTDTQYF
CDR3 DNA: TGCAGTGCTAGAGATCCTTCGGCCGGAGGGCCTGGCACAGATACGCAGTATTTT

J gene: TRBJ2-4
V gene: TRBV11-2
D gene: TRBD1
clone size: -
CDR3 protein: CASSPRTGEGRAKNIQYF
CDR3 DNA: TGTGCCAGCAGCCCCAGGACAGGCGAGGGTCGGGCCAAAAACATTCAGTACTTC

J gene: TRBJ2-1
V gene: TRBV7-9
D gene: -
clone size: few
CDR3 protein: CASSLWRVEFNEQFF
CDR3 DNA: TGTGCCAGCAGCTTATGGCGGGTGGAATTCAATGAGCAGTTCTTC

J gene: TRBJ1-1
V gene: TRBV28
D gene: -
clone size: many
CDR3 protein: CASRKGVEAFF
CDR3 DNA: TGTGCCAGCAGAAAAGGGGTAGAGGCTTTCTTT

J gene: TRBJ2-3
V gene: TRBV29-1
D gene: TRBD2
clone size: -
CDR3 protein: CSVKPTGLAGSTDTQYF
CDR3 DNA: TGCAGCGTAAAACCGACGGGACTAGCGGGCAGCACAGATACGCAGTATTTT

J gene: TRBJ2-2
V gene: TRBV27
D gene: -
clone size: few
CDR3 protein: CASSLKATNTGELFF
CDR3 DNA: TGTGCCAGCAGTTTGAAGGCGACGAACACCGGGGAGCTGTTTTTT

J gene: TRBJ1-1
V gene: TRBV7-2
D gene: TRBD1
clone size: -
CDR3 protein: CASSLGTATMNTEAFF
CDR3 DNA: TGTGCCAGCAGCTTGGGGACAGCTACTATGAACACTGAAGCTTTCTTT

J gene: TRBJ1-5
V gene: TRBV6-2/TRBV6-3
D gene: -
clone size: once
CDR3 protein: CASSRGQRNQPQHF
CDR3 DNA: TGTGCCAGCAGTCGTGGACAGCGCAATCAGCCCCAGCATTTT

J gene: TRBJ2-7
V gene: TRBV20-1
D gene: TRBD2
clone size: -
CDR3 protein: CSARGMTSGSSYEQYF
CDR3 DNA: TGCAGTGCTAGAGGGATGACTAGCGGGAGTTCCTACGAGCAGTACTTC

J gene: TRBJ1-1
V gene: TRBV3-1
D gene: TRBD1
clone size: -
CDR3 protein: CASSQRDRGPEGAFF
CDR3 DNA: TGTGCCAGCAGCCAACGGGACAGGGGACCAGAAGGGGCTTTCTTT

J gene: TRBJ1-5
V gene: TRBV18
D gene: -
clone size: -
CDR3 protein: CASSPRESSNQPQHF
CDR3 DNA: TGTGCCAGCTCACCCCGGGAGAGTAGCAATCAGCCCCAGCATTTT

J gene: TRBJ1-1
V gene: TRBV29-1
D gene: -
clone size: -
CDR3 protein: CSVRGKRNTEAFF
CDR3 DNA: TGCAGCGTTAGAGGCAAAAGGAACACTGAAGCTTTCTTT

J gene: TRBJ1-5
V gene: TRBV20-1
D gene: -
clone size: -
CDR3 protein: CSAKEGFVYQPQHF
CDR3 DNA: TGCAGTGCTAAGGAAGGGTTTGTATATCAGCCCCAGCATTTT

J gene: TRBJ2-2
V gene: TRBV30
D gene: -
clone size: few
CDR3 protein: CAWRFGGTGELFF
CDR3 DNA: TGTGCCTGGAGATTCGGGGGAACCGGGGAGCTGTTTTTT

J gene: TRBJ1-2
V gene: TRBV4-3
D gene: -
clone size: -
CDR3 protein: CASSQERSGGDGYTF
CDR3 DNA: TGCGCCAGCAGCCAAGAAAGGTCGGGGGGTGATGGCTACACCTTC

J gene: TRBJ2-1
V gene: TRBV5-1
D gene: TRBD2
clone size: few
CDR3 protein: CASSLGGRGGNDEQFF
CDR3 DNA: TGCGCCAGCAGCTTGGGGGGACGGGGAGGGAACGATGAGCAGTTCTTC

J gene: TRBJ2-6
V gene: TRBV29-1
D gene: -
clone size: few
CDR3 protein: CSVEGGIGGANVLTF
CDR3 DNA: TGCAGCGTTGAAGGGGGCATCGGAGGGGCCAACGTCCTGACTTTC

J gene: TRBJ1-4
V gene: TRBV12-3/TRBV12-4
D gene: TRBD1
clone size: -
CDR3 protein: CASSRQGATNEKLFF
CDR3 DNA: TGTGCCAGCAGCCGACAGGGGGCAACTAATGAAAAACTGTTTTTT

J gene: TRBJ2-3
V gene: TRBV20-1
D gene: -
clone size: -
CDR3 protein: CSASEAGPRDTQYF
CDR3 DNA: TGCAGTGCTAGTGAGGCAGGGCCGAGGGATACGCAGTATTTT

J gene: TRBJ2-3
V gene: TRBV7-2
D gene: TRBD2
clone size: -
CDR3 protein: CASSLAPHSGLTSTDTQYF
CDR3 DNA: TGTGCCAGCAGCTTAGCCCCTCATAGCGGGTTAACTAGCACAGATACGCAGTATTTT

J gene: TRBJ2-1
V gene: TRBV9
D gene: -
clone size: -
CDR3 protein: CASSPGFF
CDR3 DNA: TGTGCCAGCAGCCCAGGGTTCTTC

J gene: TRBJ2-7
V gene: TRBV5-6
D gene: TRBD2
clone size: -
CDR3 protein: CASSPKGSRGYEQYF
CDR3 DNA: TGTGCCAGCAGCCCCAAAGGGTCGCGGGGGTACGAGCAGTACTTC

J gene: TRBJ1-2
V gene: TRBV20-1
D gene: -
clone size: -
CDR3 protein: CSANHRTSHGGYTF
CDR3 DNA: TGCAGTGCGAACCACAGAACTTCGCACGGGGGCTACACCTTC

J gene: TRBJ2-7
V gene: TRBV4-3
D gene: TRBD1
clone size: few
CDR3 protein: CASSPGHRGYEQYF
CDR3 DNA: TGCGCCAGCAGCCCTGGCCACAGGGGCTACGAGCAGTACTTC